A selection of T cell receptor beta chains follows, all from one sample in a study of blood T cell repertoires in COVID-19. Only in-frame clones appear in the TCRdb table, and some are missing; sequencing was by immunoSEQ multiplex PCR. The table has about 150,000 clones, roughly 80% seen once. The material sequenced was PBMCs or T cells enriched from blood (not recorded which). These receptors were taken from a woman aged 40 to 49 who had recovered from COVID-19. Each CDR3 is given without its conserved first and last residue.

v_call	j_call	cdr3_aa
TRBV3-1/TRBV3-2	TRBJ2-1	ASSQDTGTSAYNEQF
TRBV9	TRBJ2-7	ASSVAPSGGYEQY
TRBV6-5	TRBJ2-1	ASRAGIRNEQF
TRBV5-1	TRBJ2-2	ASSWDKSGELF
TRBV6-5	TRBJ1-2	ASMLDRLNYGYT
TRBV5-1	TRBJ2-1	ASSLGGVLSWEQF
TRBV6-1	TRBJ2-5	ASSEVLLRETQY
TRBV29-1	TRBJ2-2	SVGGGPWGTGELF
TRBV4-1	TRBJ2-1	ASSQLLAGAYNEQF
TRBV4-1	TRBJ2-5	ASSQRTGIESQY
TRBV25-1	TRBJ2-3	ASSDPVEADTQY
TRBV6-5	TRBJ2-3	ASSYLGGRADTQY
TRBV5-8	TRBJ1-6	ASSLRNNSPLH
TRBV28	TRBJ2-1	ASSPGTSGSNEQF
TRBV10-3	TRBJ1-1	AISERQAPPEAF
TRBV4-1	TRBJ1-1	ASSQDRRLGEAF
TRBV5-1	TRBJ2-1	ASSFSGGEWSYNEQF
TRBV25-1	TRBJ1-1	ASSRGQLTEAF
TRBV7-8	TRBJ2-7	ASSPSGSLGEQY
TRBV10-3	TRBJ2-7	AISEWTSGLYEQY
TRBV25-1	TRBJ2-1	ASSLAGVGGTGGEQF
TRBV7-7	TRBJ2-1	ASSLSGTSGRNEQF
TRBV10-3	TRBJ1-1	ATRTGDTNTEAF
TRBV29-1	TRBJ2-3	SVEGQGLTDTQY
TRBV6-5	TRBJ2-3	ASRIAGGPDTQY
TRBV9	TRBJ2-5	ASSPGLAGGETQY
TRBV9	TRBJ2-1	ASSVVSRGASHEQF
TRBV18	TRBJ1-3	ASSPMDGGTAYSGNTIY
TRBV29-1	TRBJ1-1	SVDRSGIGEAF
TRBV19	TRBJ1-4	ASSSGQGTEKLF
TRBV10-3	TRBJ2-3	AISERLAGGTDTQY
TRBV30	TRBJ1-5	AWSVSIFSGGDQPQH
TRBV27	TRBJ2-3	ASSLGAGRNTQY
TRBV6-5	TRBJ2-1	ASSYSNSQF
TRBV7-8	TRBJ1-6	ASSPPRGRDSPLH
TRBV9	TRBJ1-4	ASSGRRLATNEKLF
TRBV19	TRBJ1-1	ASSMDRETYTEAF
TRBV4-1	TRBJ1-2	ASSQAGGGYT
TRBV12-5	TRBJ2-7	ASGSLGGGDEQY
TRBV15	TRBJ1-2	ATSKDREYYGYT
TRBV19	TRBJ2-3	ASNLAGVADTQY
TRBV4-1	TRBJ1-1	ASSLMLDRELSWNTEAF
TRBV27	TRBJ2-7	ASSPEGGPGSYEQY
TRBV3-1/TRBV3-2	TRBJ1-1	ASSLGHSNTEAF
TRBV3-1/TRBV3-2	TRBJ1-1	ASSHRDNMNTEAF
TRBV6-5	TRBJ1-1	ASSYSWTGGTEAF
TRBV2	TRBJ1-5	ASSYRAGGSNQPQH
TRBV18	TRBJ2-1	ASSLEDRADLYNEQF
TRBV5-1	TRBJ1-4	ASSTQGGGNEKLF
TRBV12-3/TRBV12-4	TRBJ1-5	ASSLSGGPQH
TRBV24-1	TRBJ2-3	ATPLEGGASKTDTQY
TRBV5-1	TRBJ2-2	ASRSGTGATGELF
TRBV19	TRBJ2-5	ASSSRVAPKETQY
TRBV6-9	TRBJ2-3	ASRHRVCRGPSTDTQY
TRBV27	TRBJ1-6	ASSFGGGGEPLH
TRBV20-1	TRBJ2-3	SASLVWERAGGLGTDTQY
TRBV11-2	TRBJ1-4	ASSLSFVPNEKLF